Listed below are T cell receptor beta chains from one sample, sequenced in a study of CD8 T cells in ankylosing spondylitis. TCRdb itself ran the 5' RACE reads through MiXCR, one entry per CDR3 protein. The sample lists 450,000 to 550,000 distinct CDR3 sequences; approximately 5% were seen once. Sequenced material: blood, either unsorted or a sorted T cell fraction (not recorded which). The receptors were gathered from a male donor with ankylosing spondylitis. Both conserved end residues are part of each CDR3.

CDR3	V	J
CASSRQGASSYNSPLHF	TRBV7-2	TRBJ1-6
CASSLGHHSSGNTIYF	TRBV6-5	TRBJ1-3
CSVRDGGNTIYF	TRBV29-1	TRBJ1-3
CASSFLLGQGFGETQYF	TRBV5-5	TRBJ2-5
CASSIDYQSNEQFF	TRBV19	TRBJ2-1
CASADRDSRRGIQYF	TRBV27	TRBJ2-4
CASSPPPTDTYGYTF	TRBV5-6	TRBJ1-2
CASSFLGQGIHEQYF	TRBV28	TRBJ2-7
CSARDWTGGSYGYTF	TRBV20-1	TRBJ1-2
CASSAGTGTSYEQYF	TRBV9	TRBJ2-7
CASSFLLGESSTDTQYF	TRBV7-8	TRBJ2-3
CAWKARWTEAFF	TRBV30	TRBJ1-1
CASSLLESSGNTIYF	TRBV5-1	TRBJ1-3
CASRNQGQSEQYF	TRBV7-2	TRBJ2-7
CASSLGQGGEQFF	TRBV5-1	TRBJ2-1
CASSRTGAGGYTF	TRBV5-1	TRBJ1-2
CASSPNMSGELFF	TRBV28	TRBJ2-2
CASSYDQPKNIQYF	TRBV10-2	TRBJ2-4
CASSLARSFSNNEKLFF	TRBV7-2	TRBJ1-4
CASSSYSFSGNTIYF	TRBV6-5	TRBJ1-3
CSASGRLAVYEQYF	TRBV20-1	TRBJ2-7
CATSDLMEGGASYQPQHF	TRBV24-1	TRBJ1-5
CASSQAATGPLAFF	TRBV4-2	TRBJ1-1
CAISEQGSPEAFF	TRBV10-3	TRBJ1-1
CATRSGGSYNSPLHF	TRBV27	TRBJ1-6
CASSLEGQQETQYF	TRBV5-1	TRBJ2-5
CSVDSWGRSYNEQFF	TRBV29-1	TRBJ2-1
CASSVEGNYGYTF	TRBV9	TRBJ1-2
CASSLTATGPNEKLFF	TRBV4-3	TRBJ1-4
CASSYLQSTLSYNEQFF	TRBV6-2/TRBV6-3	TRBJ2-1
CASSLTLRGETQYF	TRBV7-9	TRBJ2-5
CSVEDLPGQGQNIQYF	TRBV29-1	TRBJ2-4
CASSYSGQGDQPQHF	TRBV6-5	TRBJ1-5
CASTSTGNYGYTF	TRBV7-8	TRBJ1-2
CASAAGTGLADTQYF	TRBV10-2	TRBJ2-3
CASRQGLGNTEAFF	TRBV27	TRBJ1-1
CASSPSGAENTEAFF	TRBV12-3/TRBV12-4	TRBJ1-1
CSARASWDSYNEQFF	TRBV20-1	TRBJ2-1
CASSQTSFQYF	TRBV6-6	TRBJ2-3
CSAFPGGRGSYEQYF	TRBV20-1	TRBJ2-7
CASSRGSGGTGELFF	TRBV4-3	TRBJ2-2
CASSVSGTSPTGQYF	TRBV6-1	TRBJ2-7
CASSLGRGLADSNEQFF	TRBV7-6	TRBJ2-1
CASTPPGRAAEAFF	TRBV19	TRBJ1-1